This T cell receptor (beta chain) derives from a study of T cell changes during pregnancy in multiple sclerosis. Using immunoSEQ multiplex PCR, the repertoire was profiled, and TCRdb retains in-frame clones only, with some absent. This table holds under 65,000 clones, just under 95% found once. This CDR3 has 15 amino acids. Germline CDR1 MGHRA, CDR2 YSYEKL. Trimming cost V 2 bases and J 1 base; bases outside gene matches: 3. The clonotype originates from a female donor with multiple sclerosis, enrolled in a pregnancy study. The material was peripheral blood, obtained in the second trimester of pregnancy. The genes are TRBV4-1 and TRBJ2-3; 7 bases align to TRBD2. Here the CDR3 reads CASSQYTSGTDTQYF. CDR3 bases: TGCGCCAGCAGCCAATATACTAGCGGCACAGATACGCAGTATTTT.